This TCR beta chain stems from a study of T cell changes during pregnancy in multiple sclerosis. The germline V gene has CDR1 MDHEN and CDR2 SYDVKM. Germline trimming cut 3 bases from V and 0 bases from J; bases unmatched to any gene: 5. This CDR3 contains 15 residues. This clone was found a few times. TCRdb keeps only in-frame clones here, not all; method: immunoSEQ multiplex PCR. This table holds some 20,000 clones, under 95% found once. The receptor was derived from a female donor in good health, enrolled as a control in a pregnancy study. The rearrangement uses TRBV28 and TRBJ2-7; TRBD2 matches 7 bases. The sequenced sample was CD4+ T cells from peripheral blood mononuclear cells, obtained in the third trimester of pregnancy. The DNA for the CDR3 is TGTGCCAGCAGTTTGGGACTACCAAACTCCTACGAGCAGTACTTC. Its translation: CASSLGLPNSYEQYF. The full variable domain, with the rest looked up from reference TRBV28 and TRBJ2-7, is DVKVTQSSRYLVKRTGEKVFLECVQDMDHENMFWYRQDPGLGLRLIYFSYDVKMKEKGDIPEGYSVSREKKERFSLILESASTNQTSMYLCASSLGLPNSYEQYFGPGTRLTVT.